This T cell receptor (beta chain) was profiled in a study of blood T cell repertoires in COVID-19. Study-wide context: PBMCs, B-cell-depleted T cells, or T cells were the source of the cDNA or gDNA that made up the material.

Participants came from roughly 23 US areas, aged roughly 18 to 100 years. Cohort placement rested on clinical history that participants reported themselves. The assay was immunoSEQ multiplex PCR, and TCRdb's table has in-frame clones only and misses some. The table lists roughly 250,000 clones, around 90% of them singletons. The CDR3 runs 17 residues. Trimming cost V 7 bases and J 6 bases; bases outside gene matches: 19. CDR1 and CDR2 from the germline V gene are MNHEY and SMNVEV (reference sequence). Input material: PBMCs or T cells enriched from blood (not recorded which). The V call is TRBV27, the J call TRBJ2-7; 9 bases line up with TRBD2. The receptor comes from a woman in her twenties or thirties with acute COVID-19. This chain's CDR3 is CASNYYPPVAGGGEQYF. The CDR3 nucleotides read TGTGCCAGCAATTATTACCCCCCCGTGGCGGGAGGGGGCGAGCAGTACTTC.